The 24 T cell receptor beta chains below were found in one sample sequenced in a study of T cell changes during pregnancy in multiple sclerosis. Sequenced by immunoSEQ multiplex PCR; TCRdb stores in-frame clones only, minus some. The repertoire includes some 48,000 clones, approximately 92% of them detected once, and approximately 8.3% sits in the top ten. The sample here was CD8+ T cells from peripheral blood mononuclear cells, taken in the second trimester of pregnancy. The receptors derive from a female donor with multiple sclerosis, enrolled in a pregnancy study.

The J gene is TRBJ1-1, the V gene TRBV4-1; unclear D gene. V gave up 1 base and J gave up 5 bases, with 11 bases separating them. The CDR3 runs 14 residues. Germline V gives CDR1 MGHRA, CDR2 YSYEKL. The CDR3 loop reads CASSQVRWRTEAFF. The CDR3 nucleotides are TGCGCCAGCAGCCAAGTCAGGTGGAGGACTGAAGCTTTCTTT.

This sequence joins TRBV9 and TRBJ1-4; D possibly corresponds to TRBD1 (6 bases). V was clipped by 0 bases and J by 1 base, with 13 bases between them. CDR1 is SGDLS and CDR2 is YYNGEE in the germline V gene. The CDR3 has 17 residues. CDR3 in DNA: TGTGCCAGCAGCGTAGACCCAGGGGCGGGAACTAATGAAAAACTGTTTTTT. The encoded protein is CASSVDPGAGTNEKLFF. Based on the CDR3 plus reference TRBV9 and TRBJ1-4, the full variable domain is DSGVTQTPKHLITATGQRVTLRCSPRSGDLSVYWYQQSLDQGLQFLIQYYNGEERAKGNILERFSAQQFPDLHSELNLSSLELGDSALYFCASSVDPGAGTNEKLFFGSGTQLSVL.

The CDR3 nucleotides read TGTGCCACATCCCCGGGGACCGGGACATCGGACACCTTC. Residues: CATSPGTGTSDTF. This chain joins TRBV19 and TRBJ1-2; maybe TRBD1 (6 bases). Trimming shortened V by 10 bases and J by 12 bases, and 24 bases separated the two germline ends. Germline V gene data show CDR1 as LNHDA and CDR2 as SQIVND (reference sequence). CDR3 length: 13 amino acids.

The chain joins TRBV7-6 to TRBJ2-5; 11 bases are shared with TRBD1. The CDR3 consists of 14 residues. Looked up from germline, CDR1 is SGHVS and CDR2 is FNYEAQ. The ends lost 4 bases at V and 5 bases at J; junction bases unmatched: 3. This CDR3 reads CASSSDRGQETQYF. CDR3 nucleotides: TGTGCCAGCAGCTCGGACAGGGGGCAGGAGACCCAGTACTTC.

In DNA form, the CDR3 reads TGTGCCAGCAGTGAAGTGTTCTGGGACAGAGCTACGAACACTGAAGCTTTCTTT. This sequence encodes CASSEVFWDRATNTEAFF. This chain links TRBV2 with TRBJ1-1; TRBD1 matches 7 bases. This CDR3 has 18 residues. The V gene's germline CDR1 is SNHLY and CDR2 FYNNEI. Trimming removed 1 base from V and 1 base from J; junction bases left unmatched: 12.

This clone occurred once. This chain's CDR3 is CAWTDNGGQETQYF. The CDR3 nucleotides read TGTGCCTGGACTGATAACGGGGGCCAAGAGACCCAGTACTTC. V is TRBV30 and J is TRBJ2-5; D might be TRBD2 (6 bases). Germline loops: CDR1 GTSNPN, CDR2 SVGIG (reference sequence). V lost 4 bases, J lost 1 base, and 13 bases lay in between. The CDR3 contains 14 residues. Complete variable domain (other parts from reference TRBV30 and TRBJ2-5): SQTIHQWPATLVQPVGSPLSLECTVEGTSNPNLYWYRQAAGRGLQLLFYSVGIGQISSEVPQNLSASRPQDRQFILSSKKLLLSDSGFYLCAWTDNGGQETQYFGPGTRLLVL.

CDR3 in amino acids: CATSRSLRGGDNEKLFF. The CDR3 region has the DNA TGTGCCACCAGCAGATCCTTGCGGGGGGGGGACAATGAAAAACTGTTTTTT. V is TRBV15 and J is TRBJ1-4, with D tentatively TRBD1 (5 bases). Trimming cost V 2 bases and J 5 bases, with 18 bases left between them. In germline, CDR1 is LNHNV, CDR2 YYDKDF (reference sequence). CDR3 length equals 17 residues.

The rearrangement uses TRBV5-5 and TRBJ1-2, with TRBD1 matching over 7 bases. Germline V gives CDR1 SGHKS, CDR2 YYEKEE (reference sequence). J lost 5 bases, V lost 4 bases, and 11 bases had no gene match. The CDR3 has 15 residues. Here the CDR3 DNA reads TGTGCCAGCAGCACTGCGACAGGGTTGTGGTATGGCTACACCTTC. It codes for CASSTATGLWYGYTF.

The rearrangement links TRBV15 to TRBJ2-7; 9 bases map to TRBD1. The junction had 7 bases not matched to a gene; V was cut back by 3 bases and J by 4 bases. This CDR3 has 15 amino acids. Germline CDR1 LNHNV, CDR2 YYDKDF (reference sequence). Here the CDR3 reads CATSRGTGTGYEQYF. In nucleotides, the CDR3 is TGTGCCACCAGCAGGGGGACCGGGACAGGGTACGAGCAGTACTTC.

The V call is TRBV19, the J call TRBJ2-1; 7 nucleotides agree with TRBD2. The CDR3 consists of 13 residues. V trimming: 8 bases; J trimming: 8 bases; junction bases outside the gene matches: 9. Germline CDR1 and CDR2: LNHDA and SQIVND (reference sequence). The CDR3 nucleotides read TGTGCCAGTGGGGGGGGGATCCGGCATGAGCAGTTCTTC. It is translated as CASGGGIRHEQFF.

The chain employs TRBV7-2 and TRBJ2-7; 8 bases are shared with TRBD1. The CDR3 runs to 14 residues. Germline loops: CDR1 SGHTA, CDR2 FQGNSA. J lost 7 bases, V lost 6 bases, and 11 bases had no gene match. CDR3 amino acids: CASSSTPGDREQYF. In DNA form, the CDR3 reads TGTGCCAGCAGTTCCACACCCGGGGACAGGGAGCAGTACTTC.

This chain uses TRBV2 with TRBJ1-1; TRBD1 might be the D (5 bases). The CDR3 covers 14 residues. Trimming took off 1 base at V and 6 bases at J, with 12 bases between the two ends. Germline CDR1 is SNHLY and CDR2 is FYNNEI. The CDR3 bases are TGTGCCAGCAGTGAAGGGACGGCGGGGGCTGAAGCTTTCTTT. Its translation: CASSEGTAGAEAFF.

This clone was found once. The CDR3 here is CASAGTGEEKLFF. In DNA, the CDR3 is TGTGCCAGTGCCGGGACAGGGGAGGAAAAACTGTTTTTT. The rearrangement uses TRBV9 and TRBJ1-4, with 10 bases fitting TRBD1. The junction had 6 bases not matched to a gene; V was cut back by 8 bases and J by 8 bases. The germline gives CDR1 SGDLS, CDR2 YYNGEE. CDR3 length equals 13 residues. Based on the CDR3 plus reference TRBV9 and TRBJ1-4, the full variable domain is DSGVTQTPKHLITATGQRVTLRCSPRSGDLSVYWYQQSLDQGLQFLIQYYNGEERAKGNILERFSAQQFPDLHSELNLSSLELGDSALYFCASAGTGEEKLFFGSGTQLSVL.

This chain links TRBV7-6 with TRBJ2-7; maybe TRBD1 (6 bases). This CDR3 contains 14 residues. The germline V and J ends were trimmed by 1 base and 3 bases, with 10 bases remaining between them. Germline V gene data show CDR1 as SGHVS and CDR2 as FNYEAQ. For the CDR3, the DNA is TGTGCCAGCAGCTTAGGTCCAGGGGACTACGAGCAGTACTTC. Translating it yields CASSLGPGDYEQYF.

This rearrangement joins TRBV30 to TRBJ1-1; the match to TRBD1 covers 10 bases. Germline CDR1 GTSNPN, CDR2 SVGIG (reference sequence). This CDR3 region has 13 residues. V shed 4 bases and J 4 bases; nucleotides not matched to a gene: 3. In nucleotides, the CDR3 is TGTGCCTGGAACCGGGACAGGGGCACTGAAGCTTTCTTT. Translation gives CAWNRDRGTEAFF.

The V gene is TRBV7-9, the J gene TRBJ1-4, with a tentative D call TRBD1 (6 bases). This CDR3 is built from 13 residues. Per the germline V gene, CDR1 is SEHNR and CDR2 is FQNEAQ (reference sequence). V gave up 4 bases and J gave up 8 bases, with 11 bases separating them. In nucleotides, the CDR3 is TGTGCCAGCAGCTCAGGACAGATGGAAAAACTGTTTTTT. Translating gives CASSSGQMEKLFF.

This clone has a single count. This chain connects TRBV2 to TRBJ1-6; 9 bases line up with TRBD1. Trimming cost V 4 bases and J 8 bases; bases outside gene matches: 12. Looked up from germline, CDR1 is SNHLY and CDR2 is FYNNEI. The length of the CDR3 is 17 residues. The CDR3 protein is CASSAAGRQGVDSPLHF. The CDR3 DNA reads as TGTGCCAGCAGTGCCGCGGGGAGACAGGGGGTCGATTCACCCCTCCACTTT.

The rearrangement joins TRBV4-1 to TRBJ2-6; D is possibly TRBD1 (6 bases). Germline V lookup: CDR1 MGHRA, CDR2 YSYEKL. The CDR3 runs to 14 residues. The V and J ends lost 7 bases and 4 bases respectively, with 11 bases between them. The CDR3 loop reads CASKDSPGANVLTF. In nucleotides, the CDR3 is TGCGCCAGCAAGGACAGTCCCGGGGCCAACGTCCTGACTTTC.

The gene calls are TRBV28 and TRBJ1-5; D gene uncertain. The CDR3 is 15 residues long. V lost 6 bases and J lost 2, with 14 bases in between. CDR1 is MDHEN, CDR2 SYDVKM, per germline. The CDR3 DNA follows: TGTGCCAGCAGAGCGACCGGGAACGGCAATCAGCCCCAGCATTTT. Protein: CASRATGNGNQPQHF.

V and J are TRBV5-6 and TRBJ1-1; maybe TRBD1 (5 bases). Germline CDR1 reads SGHDT; CDR2 reads YYEEEE. The V and J ends lost 4 bases and 6 bases respectively, with 10 bases between them. CDR3 size: 12 residues. The DNA of the CDR3 is TGTGCCAGCAGCGGGGGGGGACCTGAAGCTTTCTTT. Its protein product is CASSGGGPEAFF.

V is TRBV6-4 and J is TRBJ2-3; 13 positions match TRBD2. With V trimmed by 5 bases and J by 4 bases, 6 bases remained unmatched. The germline V gene encodes CDR1 MRHNA and CDR2 SNTAGT. The CDR3 covers 16 residues. CDR3 bases: TGTGCCAGCAGTAAGGAAACTAGCGGGGGGGCAGATACGCAGTATTTT. As protein: CASSKETSGGADTQYF.

The chain is built from TRBV5-4 and TRBJ2-5; 10 bases match TRBD2. The CDR3 length is 18 residues. In germline, CDR1 is SGHNT, CDR2 YYREEE (reference sequence). J gave up 0 bases and V 1 base, and 9 bases lay outside the gene matches. The CDR3 nucleotides are TGTGCCAGCAGCTTGAGGCTAGCGGGGGCTTTGTACCAAGAGACCCAGTACTTC. Encoded protein: CASSLRLAGALYQETQYF. Complete variable domain (other parts from reference TRBV5-4 and TRBJ2-5): ETGVTQSPTHLIKTRGQQVTLRCSSQSGHNTVSWYQQALGQGPQFIFQYYREEENGRGNFPPRFSGLQFPNYSSELNVNALELDDSALYLCASSLRLAGALYQETQYFGPGTRLLVL.

The chain joins TRBV9 to TRBJ1-2, with D maybe TRBD1 (5 bases). V was pared by 0 bases and J by 6 bases, with 21 bases between. This CDR3 is 17 amino acids long. Germline CDR1 reads SGDLS; CDR2 reads YYNGEE. The CDR3 region has the DNA TGTGCCAGCAGCGTAGGCGGGGGGGGTGGTGGCGAGGATGGCTACACCTTC. It is translated as CASSVGGGGGGEDGYTF.

The rearrangement links TRBV11-2 to TRBJ2-1; 9 bases map to TRBD1. J was trimmed by 1 base and V by 5 bases; bases with no gene match: 6. The CDR3 has 16 amino acids. Germline V lookup: CDR1 SGHAT, CDR2 FQNNGV. CDR3 loop: CASSPRDRVSYNEQFF. The CDR3 region has the DNA TGTGCCAGCAGCCCCCGGGACAGGGTTTCCTACAATGAGCAGTTCTTC.